This passage covers 18 T cell receptor beta chains from one sample sequenced in a study of cytomegalovirus exposure and HLA in healthy donors. PCR was performed using 60 Vbeta and 13 Jbeta primers. Produced via immunoSEQ multiplex PCR; TCRdb's table is partial and in-frame only. The sample records over 150,000 clones, roughly 80% being singletons. Source material: PBMCs. These receptors came from a woman aged 25 to 39 in good health and CMV-seropositive.

This chain joins TRBV5-1 and TRBJ2-7; D call uncertain. The CDR3 totals 16 residues. V lost 0 bases, J lost 2 bases, and 15 bases lay in between. Per the germline V gene, CDR1 is SGHRS and CDR2 is YFSETQ. In nucleotides, the CDR3 is TGCGCCAGCAGCTTGGGTGATGGTGACATTACCTACGAGCAGTACTTC. Encoded protein: CASSLGDGDITYEQYF.

The chain combines TRBV6-5 with TRBJ1-1; TRBD1 matches 7 bases. This CDR3 is 15 amino acids long. V trimming: 8 bases; J trimming: 2 bases; junction bases outside the gene matches: 11. Germline V CDR1 and CDR2: MNHEY, SVGAGI. The chain's CDR3 is CASEDRAQGNTEAFF. CDR3 bases: TGTGCCAGCGAAGACAGGGCTCAGGGAAACACTGAAGCTTTCTTT.

The chain links TRBV7-2 to TRBJ2-7; D is perhaps TRBD1 (6 bases). V lost 3 bases to trimming and J lost 0 bases, with 9 bases between them. The CDR3 consists of 14 residues. Looked up from germline, CDR1 is SGHTA and CDR2 is FQGNSA. The CDR3 region has the DNA TGTGCCAGCAGCTTCCAGGGGATCTCCTACGAGCAGTACTTC. It codes for CASSFQGISYEQYF. The variable domain in full, completed from reference TRBV7-2 and TRBJ2-7, reads GAGVSQSPSNKVTEKGKDVELRCDPISGHTALYWYRQSLGQGLEFLIYFQGNSAPDKSGLPSDRFSAERTGGSVSTLTIQRTQQEDSAVYLCASSFQGISYEQYFGPGTRLTVT.

Here the CDR3 DNA reads TGTGCCATCAGCGGGTCAAGCTCCTACAATGAGCAGTTCTTC. This gives the protein CAISGSSSYNEQFF. The rearrangement links TRBV10-3 to TRBJ2-1; D is unclear. From germline, CDR1 is ENHRY and CDR2 SYGVKD. Trimming shortened V by 6 bases and J by 0 bases, and 9 bases separated the two germline ends. The CDR3 has 14 amino acids.

The table lists this clone with a few counts. This chain uses TRBV19 with TRBJ2-2; 10 positions match TRBD1. Germline V gene lookup returns CDR1 LNHDA and CDR2 SQIVND (reference sequence). V gave up 7 bases and J gave up 5 bases; unmatched junction bases: 7. The CDR3 is 15 amino acids. DNA of the CDR3: TGTGCCAGTACTAAGGACAGGGGGAGGACCGGGGAGCTGTTTTTT. Translated: CASTKDRGRTGELFF.

This clone showed up just once. V gene TRBV5-5 combines with J gene TRBJ1-4; 12 bases agree with TRBD1. Germline CDR1 reads SGHKS; CDR2 reads YYEKEE (reference sequence). The CDR3 contains 15 residues. V was pared by 4 bases and J by 5 bases, with 3 bases of the junction left unmatched. The CDR3 nucleotides are TGTGCCAGCAGCACGGGACAGGGGGCCAATGAAAAACTGTTTTTT. It specifies CASSTGQGANEKLFF. Full variable domain (rest looked up from reference TRBV5-5 and TRBJ1-4): DAGVTQSPTHLIKTRGQQVTLRCSPISGHKSVSWYQQVLGQGPQFIFQYYEKEERGRGNFPDRFSARQFPNYSSELNVNALLLGDSALYLCASSTGQGANEKLFFGSGTQLSVL.

This clone was counted only a few times. The V call is TRBV2, the J call TRBJ2-5, with D tentatively TRBD1 (5 bases). The CDR3 is made up of 16 amino acids. Germline-derived CDR1 and CDR2 are SNHLY and FYNNEI. The germline V and J ends were trimmed by 5 bases and 1 base, with 17 bases remaining between them. CDR3 nucleotide sequence: TGTGCCAGCAGTAGGGGCGTGGCGGTTACCCAAGAGACCCAGTACTTC. It yields the protein CASSRGVAVTQETQYF.

V gene TRBV5-8 combines with J gene TRBJ1-3, with D possibly being TRBD1 (6 bases). V lost 4 bases and J 0 bases, leaving 17 bases between the germline ends. The CDR3 sequence is 17 residues long. The germline V gene has CDR1 SGHTS and CDR2 YDEGEE. CDR3 in amino acids: CASSLTGTSASGNTIYF. The CDR3 nucleotides read TGTGCCAGCAGCCTTACCGGGACATCAGCCTCTGGAAACACCATATATTTT. Combining the CDR3 with reference TRBV5-8 and TRBJ1-3 gives the whole variable domain EAGVTQSPTHLIKTRGQQATLRCSPISGHTSVYWYQQALGLGLQFLLWYDEGEERNRGNFPPRFSGRQFPNYSSELNVNALELEDSALYLCASSLTGTSASGNTIYFGEGSWLTVV.

The chain is built from TRBV30 and TRBJ2-1, with a tentative D call TRBD2 (6 bases). Germline V gene lookup returns CDR1 GTSNPN and CDR2 SVGIG (reference sequence). V shed 0 bases and J shed 0 bases, with 9 bases lying between them. CDR3 length: 15 residues. The CDR3 DNA reads as TGTGCCTGGAGTGTTGGTAGCGGCTCCTACAATGAGCAGTTCTTC. It is translated as CAWSVGSGSYNEQFF.

The V gene is TRBV4-3, the J gene TRBJ1-2; D ambiguous. Between the trimmed V and J ends, which lost 3 bases and 1 base, there was a span of 18 bases. Looked up from germline, CDR1 is LGHNA and CDR2 is YSLEER. The CDR3 sequence is 17 residues long. This CDR3 reads CASSQADLAASNYGYTF. Written as DNA, the CDR3 is TGCGCCAGCAGCCAGGCCGATTTGGCAGCGAGTAACTATGGCTACACCTTC.

The chain employs TRBV18 and TRBJ2-6, with TRBD2 identical over 7 bases. The CDR3 is 17 residues long. Germline values: CDR1 KGHSH, CDR2 LQKENI. The trim removed 1 base at V and 0 bases at J, leaving 3 bases unmatched. The CDR3 coding sequence is TGTGCCAGCTCACCACAAGGCGGGAGCTCTGGGGCCAACGTCCTGACTTTC. Translated: CASSPQGGSSGANVLTF.

V is TRBV7-3 and J is TRBJ2-7, with D possibly matching TRBD2 (5 bases). Germline lookup yields CDR1 SGHTA and CDR2 FQGTGA. V was shortened by 5 bases and J by 5 bases, with 13 bases between the two germline ends. CDR3 size: 13 residues. In DNA form, the CDR3 reads TGTGCCAGCAGCCCACGGGTGAGGGACGAGCAGTACTTC. It translates to CASSPRVRDEQYF.

The genes are TRBV5-1 and TRBJ2-1, with D possibly matching TRBD2 (5 bases). Trimming pared 3 bases from V and 2 bases from J, leaving 12 bases between. CDR1 is SGHRS and CDR2 is YFSETQ in the germline V gene. The CDR3 runs to 15 residues. The CDR3 spells CASSSLLGTYNEQFF. In DNA, the CDR3 is TGCGCCAGCAGCTCCTTACTAGGAACCTACAATGAGCAGTTCTTC. Complete variable domain (other parts from reference TRBV5-1 and TRBJ2-1): KAGVTQTPRYLIKTRGQQVTLSCSPISGHRSVSWYQQTPGQGLQFLFEYFSETQRNKGNFPGRFSGRQFSNSRSEMNVSTLELGDSALYLCASSSLLGTYNEQFFGPGTRLTVL.

The V call is TRBV4-2, the J call TRBJ1-5; D uncertain. V was pared by 3 bases and J by 1 base, with 7 bases between. This CDR3 has 14 residues. Germline assignment: CDR1 LGHNA and CDR2 YNFKEQ. In DNA, the CDR3 is TGTGCCAGCAGCCACCGGGGAAGCAATCAGCCCCAGCATTTT. This encodes CASSHRGSNQPQHF.

The gene calls are TRBV28 and TRBJ1-5, with D hard to call. Trimming removed 10 bases at V and 14 bases at J, with 21 bases between. Per the germline V gene, CDR1 is MDHEN and CDR2 is SYDVKM. The CDR3 is 12 amino acids. The CDR3 nucleotides read TGTGCCATCGGGAGCGGATCGGGGAGGAAGCATTTT. Translation: CAIGSGSGRKHF.

This clone has a handful of counts. This chain connects TRBV5-1 to TRBJ1-4; 7 bases agree with TRBD1. CDR1 and CDR2 (germline): SGHRS, YFSETQ. This CDR3 region has 14 residues. Trimming at V came to 3 bases and at J to 4 bases, leaving 3 bases not matched to a gene. The CDR3 bases are TGCGCCAGCAGCTCCGGGACAGATAATGAAAAACTGTTTTTT. This translates into CASSSGTDNEKLFF.

The chain carries TRBV29-1 and TRBJ2-3; 7 nucleotides agree with TRBD1. The CDR3 loop spans 13 amino acids. Germline V gene lookup returns CDR1 SQVTM and CDR2 ANQGSEA. The V segment lost 7 bases and the J segment 4 bases; nucleotides outside the gene matches: 8. CDR3 protein: CSASGQLADTQYF. In DNA, the CDR3 is TGCAGCGCATCGGGACAGCTCGCAGATACGCAGTATTTT.

The genes are TRBV15 and TRBJ1-4; TRBD1 matches 7 bases. Per the germline V gene, CDR1 is LNHNV and CDR2 is YYDKDF (reference sequence). With 1 base clipped from V and 9 bases from J, the junction kept 8 bases outside the gene matches. CDR3 size: 15 residues. The CDR3 region has the DNA TGTGCCACCAGCAGAGGTCCGAGGGGGCGGAAAAAACTGTTTTTT. Translation: CATSRGPRGRKKLFF.